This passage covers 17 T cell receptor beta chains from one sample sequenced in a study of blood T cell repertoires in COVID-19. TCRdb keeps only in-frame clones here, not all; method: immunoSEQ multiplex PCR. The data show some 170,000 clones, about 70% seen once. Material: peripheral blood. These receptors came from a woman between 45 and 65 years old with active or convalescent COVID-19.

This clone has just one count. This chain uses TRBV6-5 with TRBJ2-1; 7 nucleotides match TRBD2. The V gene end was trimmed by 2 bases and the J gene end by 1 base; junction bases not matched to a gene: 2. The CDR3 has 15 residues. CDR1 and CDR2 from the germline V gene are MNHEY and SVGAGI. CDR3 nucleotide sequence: TGTGCCAGCAGTTACGTGCGGGGGTCCTACAATGAGCAGTTCTTC. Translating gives CASSYVRGSYNEQFF.

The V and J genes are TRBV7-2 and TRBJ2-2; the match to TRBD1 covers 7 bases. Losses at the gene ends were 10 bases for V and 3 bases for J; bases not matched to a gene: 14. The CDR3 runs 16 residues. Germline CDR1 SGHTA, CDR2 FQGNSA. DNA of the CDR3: TGTGCCACCTCAAAGCGCAGCAGGGGGTACACCGGGGAGCTGTTTTTT. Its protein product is CATSKRSRGYTGELFF.

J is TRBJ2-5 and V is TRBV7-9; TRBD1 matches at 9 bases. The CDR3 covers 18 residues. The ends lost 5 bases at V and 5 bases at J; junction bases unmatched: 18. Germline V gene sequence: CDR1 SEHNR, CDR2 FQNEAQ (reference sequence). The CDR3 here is CASSQGQGSTQGEETQYF. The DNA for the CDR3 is TGTGCCAGCAGCCAGGGACAGGGTTCTACCCAGGGGGAGGAGACCCAGTACTTC.

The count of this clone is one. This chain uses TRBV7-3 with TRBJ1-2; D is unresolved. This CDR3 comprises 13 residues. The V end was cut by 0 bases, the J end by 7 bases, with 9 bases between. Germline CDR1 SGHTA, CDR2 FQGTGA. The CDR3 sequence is CASSLTLYSGYTF. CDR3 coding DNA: TGTGCCAGCAGCTTAACGTTATATAGTGGCTACACCTTC.

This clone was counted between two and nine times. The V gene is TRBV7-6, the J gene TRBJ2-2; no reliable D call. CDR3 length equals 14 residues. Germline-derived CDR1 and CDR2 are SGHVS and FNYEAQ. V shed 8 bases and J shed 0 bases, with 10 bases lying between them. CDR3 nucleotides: TGTGCCAGCTCCCCCCGTCCGAACACCGGGGAGCTGTTTTTT. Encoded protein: CASSPRPNTGELFF.

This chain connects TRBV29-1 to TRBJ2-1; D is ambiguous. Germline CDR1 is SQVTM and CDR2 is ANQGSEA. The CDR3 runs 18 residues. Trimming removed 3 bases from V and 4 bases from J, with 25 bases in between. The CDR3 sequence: CSVDSSVRESRVYNEQFF. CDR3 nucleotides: TGCAGCGTTGACTCCAGCGTCCGCGAATCCCGGGTTTACAATGAGCAGTTCTTC.

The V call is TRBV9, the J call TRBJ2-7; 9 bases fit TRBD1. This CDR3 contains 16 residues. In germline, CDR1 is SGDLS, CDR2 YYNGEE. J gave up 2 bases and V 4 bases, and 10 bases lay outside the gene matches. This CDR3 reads CASSSDDRGRPYEQYF. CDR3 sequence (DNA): TGTGCCAGCAGCTCAGACGACAGGGGGAGACCCTACGAGCAGTACTTC.

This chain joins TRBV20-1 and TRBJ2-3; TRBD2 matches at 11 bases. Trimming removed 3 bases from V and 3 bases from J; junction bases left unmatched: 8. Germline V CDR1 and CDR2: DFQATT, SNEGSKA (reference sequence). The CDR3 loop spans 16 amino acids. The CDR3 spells CSASSTSGAQTDTQYF. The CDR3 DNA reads TGCAGTGCTAGTTCGACTAGCGGGGCGCAGACAGATACGCAGTATTTT.

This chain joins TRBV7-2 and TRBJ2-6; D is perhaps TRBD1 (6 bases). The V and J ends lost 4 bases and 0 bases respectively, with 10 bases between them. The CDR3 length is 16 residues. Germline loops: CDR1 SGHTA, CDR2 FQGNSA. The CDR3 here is CASSSQGTSGANVLTF. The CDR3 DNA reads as TGTGCCAGCAGCTCCCAGGGGACCTCTGGGGCCAACGTCCTGACTTTC.

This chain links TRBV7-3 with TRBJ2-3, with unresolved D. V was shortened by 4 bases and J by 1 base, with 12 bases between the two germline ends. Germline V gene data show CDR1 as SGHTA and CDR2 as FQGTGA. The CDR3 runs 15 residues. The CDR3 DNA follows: TGTGCCAGCAGCTCTCCTCTAGAGGGCACAGATACGCAGTATTTT. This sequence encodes CASSSPLEGTDTQYF.

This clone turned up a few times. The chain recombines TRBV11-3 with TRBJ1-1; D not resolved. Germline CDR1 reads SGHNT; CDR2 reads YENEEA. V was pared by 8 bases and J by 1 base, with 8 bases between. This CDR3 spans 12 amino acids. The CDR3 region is CASLCRNTEAFF. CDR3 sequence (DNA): TGTGCCAGCCTCTGTAGGAACACTGAAGCTTTCTTT.

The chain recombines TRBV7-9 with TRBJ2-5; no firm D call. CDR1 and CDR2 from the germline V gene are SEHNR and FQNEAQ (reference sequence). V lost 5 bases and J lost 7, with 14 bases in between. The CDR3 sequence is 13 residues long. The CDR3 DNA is TGTGCCAGCAGCGGCGTCGATGGCGGGACCCAGTACTTC. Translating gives CASSGVDGGTQYF.

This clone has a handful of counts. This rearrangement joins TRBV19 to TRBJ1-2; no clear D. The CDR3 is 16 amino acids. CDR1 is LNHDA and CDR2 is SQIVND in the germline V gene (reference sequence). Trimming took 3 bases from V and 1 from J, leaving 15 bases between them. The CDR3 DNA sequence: TGTGCCAGTAGTATCCGACCGCAGGCGGGTAACTATGGCTACACCTTC. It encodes CASSIRPQAGNYGYTF.

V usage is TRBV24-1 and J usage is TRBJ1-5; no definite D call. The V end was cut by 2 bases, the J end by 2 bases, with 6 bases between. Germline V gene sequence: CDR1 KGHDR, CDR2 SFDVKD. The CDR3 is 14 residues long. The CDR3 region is CATSDSGGNQPQHF. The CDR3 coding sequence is TGTGCCACCAGTGATTCTGGAGGCAATCAGCCCCAGCATTTT.

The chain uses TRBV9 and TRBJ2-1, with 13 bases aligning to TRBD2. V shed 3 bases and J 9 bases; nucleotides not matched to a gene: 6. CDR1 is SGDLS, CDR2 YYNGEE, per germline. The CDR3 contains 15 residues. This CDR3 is CASSAGTSGEREQFF. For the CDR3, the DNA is TGTGCCAGCAGCGCCGGGACTAGCGGGGAACGTGAGCAGTTCTTC.

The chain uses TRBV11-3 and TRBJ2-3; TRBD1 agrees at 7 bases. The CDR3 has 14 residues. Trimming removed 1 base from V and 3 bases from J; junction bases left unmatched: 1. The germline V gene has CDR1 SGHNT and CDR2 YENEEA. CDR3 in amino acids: CASSLGRGTDTQYF. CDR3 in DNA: TGTGCCAGCAGCTTAGGCAGGGGGACAGATACGCAGTATTTT.

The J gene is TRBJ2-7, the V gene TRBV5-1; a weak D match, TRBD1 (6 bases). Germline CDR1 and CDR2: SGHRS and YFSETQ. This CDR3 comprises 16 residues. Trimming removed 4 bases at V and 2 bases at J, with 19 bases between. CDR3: CASSDTQGAGPYEQYF. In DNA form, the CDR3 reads TGCGCCAGCAGCGATACACAGGGAGCAGGTCCCTACGAGCAGTACTTC.